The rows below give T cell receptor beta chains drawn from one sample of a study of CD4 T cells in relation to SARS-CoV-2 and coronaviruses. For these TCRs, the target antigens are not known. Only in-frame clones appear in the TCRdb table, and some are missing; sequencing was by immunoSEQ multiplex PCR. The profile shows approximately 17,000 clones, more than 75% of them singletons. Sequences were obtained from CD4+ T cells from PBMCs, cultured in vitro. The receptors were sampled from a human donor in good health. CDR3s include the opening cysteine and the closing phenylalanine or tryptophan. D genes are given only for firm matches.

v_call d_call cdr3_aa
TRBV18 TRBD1 CASSPNLGQGNIQYF
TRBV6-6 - CASSYSGTSNQPQHF
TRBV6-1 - CASSDIFRSYEQYF
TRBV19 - CASSDGPGLDSGEQYF
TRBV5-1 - CASSFGEREKLFF
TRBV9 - CASSAHLSTDTQYF
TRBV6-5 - CASSLEGRNYEQYF
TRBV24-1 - CATSETFSTDTQYF
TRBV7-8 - CASSLDSLSNQPQHF
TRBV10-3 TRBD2 CAIKPSGSSDGANVLTF